This TCR beta chain was identified in a study of CD8 T cells in Susac syndrome. This CDR3 spans 12 amino acids. The V gene end was trimmed by 5 bases and the J gene end by 8 bases; junction bases not matched to a gene: 8. Germline V lookup: CDR1 GTSNPN, CDR2 SVGIG (reference sequence). Random hexamers primed reverse transcription of about 0.45 to 1 ug RNA. TCRdb re-derived calls from the immunoSEQ multiplex PCR reads in MiXCR, one entry per CDR3 protein. The sample shows approximately 49,000 distinct CDR3 sequences, approximately 95% of them seen only once. V gene TRBV30 combines with J gene TRBJ1-2; 7 nucleotides align to TRBD1. The source of this sequence is a human donor with Susac syndrome. The specimen sequenced was CD8+ T cells from PBMCs. CDR3 protein: CAWETGVRGYTF. In DNA form, the CDR3 reads TGTGCCTGGGAAACAGGGGTTAGAGGCTACACCTTC.